What follows are 18 T cell receptor beta chains derived from one specimen sequenced in a study of cytomegalovirus exposure and HLA in healthy donors. Some clones are missing from TCRdb's copy, which holds only in-frame ones; the method was immunoSEQ multiplex PCR. The table shows about 170,000 clones, with less than 90% occurring only once. Sequencing was done on a sample of PBMCs. The receptors were sampled from a woman aged 25 to 45 in good health and CMV-seronegative.

J is TRBJ2-7 and V is TRBV4-1; tentative D call: TRBD2 (6 bases). Trimming left V 1 base short and J 5 bases short, with 15 bases between. Looked up from germline, CDR1 is MGHRA and CDR2 is YSYEKL. The CDR3 loop spans 15 amino acids. The CDR3 loop reads CASSQGGGGFNEQYF. DNA of the CDR3: TGCGCCAGCAGCCAAGGGGGTGGGGGGTTTAACGAGCAGTACTTC.

The chain recombines TRBV25-1 with TRBJ2-1; 16 nucleotides agree with TRBD2. Germline CDR1 MGHDK, CDR2 SYGVNS. The CDR3 length is 17 residues. Trimming at V came to 4 bases and at J to 9 bases, leaving 9 bases not matched to a gene. This CDR3 is CASSALPGLAGGREQFF. The CDR3 DNA is TGTGCCAGCAGTGCTTTACCGGGACTAGCGGGGGGGCGTGAGCAGTTCTTC.

V usage is TRBV7-9 and J usage is TRBJ1-1; D remains ambiguous. The CDR3 length is 12 residues. Germline CDR1 is SEHNR and CDR2 is FQNEAQ (reference sequence). V gave up 5 bases and J gave up 6 bases, with 10 bases separating them. CDR3 DNA: TGTGCCAGCAGCGCCATCGGGGCTGAAGCTTTCTTT. Its protein is CASSAIGAEAFF. Filled out from reference TRBV7-9 and TRBJ1-1, the complete variable domain reads DTGVSQNPRHKITKRGQNVTFRCDPISEHNRLYWYRQTLGQGPEFLTYFQNEAQLEKSRLLSDRFSAERPKGSFSTLEIQRTEQGDSAMYLCASSAIGAEAFFGQGTRLTVV.

The chain uses TRBV20-1 and TRBJ2-1; D gene uncertain. The CDR3 totals 11 residues. In germline, CDR1 is DFQATT, CDR2 SNEGSKA (reference sequence). The CDR3 reads CSVQIQNEQFF. The CDR3 DNA sequence: TGCAGCGTGCAAATACAGAATGAGCAGTTCTTC.

This rearrangement joins TRBV5-4 to TRBJ2-2, with TRBD1 matching over 11 bases. The CDR3 consists of 16 residues. Germline CDR1 and CDR2: SGHNT and YYREEE (reference sequence). After removal of 3 bases from V and 5 bases from J, the junction contained 6 bases not matched to a gene. CDR3 sequence: CASSSSDRGRTGELFF. CDR3 coding DNA: TGTGCCAGCAGCTCATCGGACAGGGGGCGGACCGGGGAGCTGTTTTTT.

This clone has only one observation. The rearrangement uses TRBV18 and TRBJ2-7; D possibly corresponds to TRBD2 (5 bases). Germline CDR1 and CDR2: KGHSH and LQKENI. V was shortened by 3 bases and J by 3 bases, with 12 bases between the two germline ends. The CDR3 is 14 residues long. This chain's CDR3 is CASSPSPGSYEQYF. CDR3 nucleotides: TGTGCCAGCTCACCGTCTCCGGGAAGCTACGAGCAGTACTTC.

The sample holds one count of this clone. This rearrangement joins TRBV7-2 to TRBJ2-1; TRBD2 agrees at 7 bases. The V gene's germline CDR1 is SGHTA and CDR2 FQGNSA. With 1 base clipped from V and 7 bases from J, the junction kept 7 bases outside the gene matches. The CDR3 covers 15 residues. The CDR3 DNA is TGTGCCAGCAGCTTAGAGCGGGGTAGAGGGAATGAGCAGTTCTTC. Translation: CASSLERGRGNEQFF.

J is TRBJ2-7 and V is TRBV7-2; 12 bases are shared with TRBD2. The ends lost 5 bases at V and 3 bases at J; junction bases unmatched: 14. The CDR3 contains 18 residues. Looked up from germline, CDR1 is SGHTA and CDR2 is FQGNSA. The CDR3 is CASSNRGLAGGLSYEQYF. CDR3 in DNA: TGTGCCAGCAGCAACAGAGGGCTAGCGGGAGGGCTTAGCTACGAGCAGTACTTC.

The rearrangement joins TRBV4-2 to TRBJ2-1; D gene unclear. V gave up 1 base and J gave up 6 bases, with 1 base separating them. The CDR3 totals 11 residues. The germline gives CDR1 LGHNA, CDR2 YNFKEQ. CDR3: CASSQANEQFF. The CDR3 nucleotides read TGTGCCAGCAGCCAAGCCAATGAGCAGTTCTTC.

The chain joins TRBV4-3 to TRBJ1-2; possibly TRBD1 for D (6 bases). The CDR3 runs to 17 residues. Germline V lookup: CDR1 LGHNA, CDR2 YSLEER. V was pared by 0 bases and J by 7 bases, with 21 bases between. CDR3 protein: CASSQDRRTVSGGGYTF. The CDR3 region has the DNA TGCGCCAGCAGCCAAGATCGCAGGACAGTCTCCGGTGGTGGCTACACCTTC.

The rearrangement joins TRBV27 to TRBJ1-2, with D possibly matching TRBD1 (6 bases). This CDR3 is built from 14 residues. CDR1 and CDR2 from the germline V gene are MNHEY and SMNVEV (reference sequence). V shed 4 bases and J shed 4 bases, with 13 bases lying between them. CDR3 in amino acids: CASSSSGTPYGYTF. The CDR3, as DNA: TGTGCCAGCAGTTCCTCCGGGACACCCTATGGCTACACCTTC.

The chain employs TRBV19 and TRBJ1-5, with a tentative D call TRBD1 (5 bases). The V gene's germline CDR1 is LNHDA and CDR2 SQIVND (reference sequence). The CDR3 extends over 14 amino acids. The germline V and J ends were trimmed by 5 bases and 5 bases, with 13 bases remaining between them. CDR3 nucleotide sequence: TGTGCCAGTAGTCCCTGGACACCAGATCAGCCCCAGCATTTT. It encodes CASSPWTPDQPQHF.

The chain's CDR3 is CASSSSGTGKDPSYEQYF. The DNA for the CDR3 is TGCGCCAGCAGCTCCTCCGGGACAGGGAAGGATCCATCCTACGAGCAGTACTTC. This rearrangement joins TRBV5-1 to TRBJ2-7, with 9 bases matching TRBD1. The CDR3 sequence is 18 residues long. The J segment lost 1 base and the V segment lost 3 bases, leaving 14 bases of the junction unmatched. In germline, CDR1 is SGHRS, CDR2 YFSETQ.

V gene TRBV19 combines with J gene TRBJ1-4; 7 bases are shared with TRBD1. Germline CDR1 and CDR2: LNHDA and SQIVND (reference sequence). This CDR3 is 14 amino acids long. The trim removed 9 bases at V and 7 bases at J, leaving 11 bases unmatched. Written as DNA, the CDR3 is TGTGCCAGCCGCCCGGAGGGGGCTTCTGAAAAACTGTTTTTT. Translating it yields CASRPEGASEKLFF.

The chain is built from TRBV7-2 and TRBJ2-3; 7 nucleotides agree with TRBD2. V gave up 2 bases and J gave up 0 bases; unmatched junction bases: 8. Germline V lookup: CDR1 SGHTA, CDR2 FQGNSA. CDR3 length equals 17 residues. CDR3 sequence (DNA): TGTGCCAGCAGCTTATTAGGAGCGGGGTATAGCACAGATACGCAGTATTTT. Its protein product is CASSLLGAGYSTDTQYF.

CDR3 nucleotide sequence: TGTGCCAGCAGCTCCCTACCCGGGACTACAACCTACGAGCAGTACTTC. Its translation: CASSSLPGTTTYEQYF. The genes are TRBV11-3 and TRBJ2-7; 7 bases agree with TRBD2. CDR1 and CDR2 from the germline V gene are SGHNT and YENEEA. This CDR3 is built from 16 residues. J was trimmed by 2 bases and V by 4 bases; bases with no gene match: 11.

This rearrangement joins TRBV28 to TRBJ2-3; 8 positions match TRBD1. The CDR3 covers 12 residues. Germline V gives CDR1 MDHEN, CDR2 SYDVKM. The junction had 0 bases not matched to a gene; V was cut back by 4 bases and J by 6 bases. CDR3 nucleotides: TGTGCCAGCAGTTGGACAGGGGATACGCAGTATTTT. Amino acids: CASSWTGDTQYF.

This chain uses TRBV5-1 with TRBJ2-2; 12 bases map to TRBD2. V was clipped by 0 bases and J by 3 bases; unmatched bases: 0. The CDR3 extends over 16 amino acids. CDR1 and CDR2 (germline): SGHRS, YFSETQ. CDR3 sequence (DNA): TGCGCCAGCAGCTTGGCTAGCGGGAGGGACACCGGGGAGCTGTTTTTT. It encodes CASSLASGRDTGELFF.